This T cell receptor beta chain was obtained from a study of identical twins. Overall study results and limits: High-abundance cord blood beta clonotypes had fewer insertions; memory repertoires showed none. Excess low generation probability was seen in twin-shared out-of-frame alpha sequences.

TCRdb independently ran MiXCR on the 5' RACE reads; one entry per CDR3 protein. The sample includes roughly 1.6 million distinct CDR3 sequences, about 32% of them seen just once. In the case of this clonotype: The antigen remains unidentified.

The germline V gene has CDR1 DFQATT and CDR2 SNEGSKA (reference sequence). The ends lost 1 base at V and 3 bases at J; junction bases unmatched: 5. This CDR3 has 15 residues. The chain is built from TRBV20-1 and TRBJ2-1; TRBD2 aligns across 8 bases. The specimen sequenced was cord blood. The receptor was derived from a newborn girl in good health. The CDR3 DNA reads as TGCAGTGCTAGAGTAGAGCGGGGGATCTACAATGAGCAGTTCTTC. Its translation is CSARVERGIYNEQFF.